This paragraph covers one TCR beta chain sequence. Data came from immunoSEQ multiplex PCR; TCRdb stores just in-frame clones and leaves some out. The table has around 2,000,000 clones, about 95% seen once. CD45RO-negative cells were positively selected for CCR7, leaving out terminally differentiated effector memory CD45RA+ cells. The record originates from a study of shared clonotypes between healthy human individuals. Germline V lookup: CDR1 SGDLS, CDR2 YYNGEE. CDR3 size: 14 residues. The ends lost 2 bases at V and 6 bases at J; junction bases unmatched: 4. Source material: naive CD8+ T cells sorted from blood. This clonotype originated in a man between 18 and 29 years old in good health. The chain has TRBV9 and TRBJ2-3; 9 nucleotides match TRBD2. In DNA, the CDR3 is TGTGCCAGCAGCGTGATGCTAGCGGGGGATACGCAGTATTTT. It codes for CASSVMLAGDTQYF.